The 5 T cell receptor beta chains listed next were all sequenced from one sample in a study of response to subunit inactivated influenza vaccine. MiXCR, applied by TCRdb to the RT-PCR reads, yields one record per CDR3 protein. The sample yields 500,000 to 650,000 distinct CDR3 sequences, approximately 7.6% seen once. The sample was PBMCs from blood, taken less than 30 months after vaccination. The receptors here all came from a man aged 50-75 years who received an inactivated influenza vaccine.

This clonotype was recorded a few times. The chain has TRBV7-2 and TRBJ2-5; 9 bases map to TRBD1. The CDR3 is 14 residues long. Trimming removed 5 bases from V and 2 bases from J; junction bases left unmatched: 3. The V gene's germline CDR1 is SGHTA and CDR2 FQGNSA. The CDR3 loop reads CASSTTGGQETQYF. As DNA, the CDR3 is TGTGCCAGCAGCACGACAGGGGGACAAGAGACCCAGTACTTC.

V gene TRBV12-3 or TRBV12-4 combines with J gene TRBJ2-1; D possibly corresponds to TRBD1 (6 bases). This CDR3 is 17 amino acids long. V dropped 6 bases and J dropped 12 bases, with 30 bases sitting between them. In DNA form, the CDR3 reads TGTGCCAGCAGAACTCTTCGTGTGGGGGCCGAAGCTTGTGTGCAGTTCTTC. The encoded protein is CASRTLRVGAEACVQFF.

The V call is TRBV4-1, the J call TRBJ1-2; possibly TRBD1 for D (5 bases). Trimming shortened V by 0 bases and J by 5 bases, and 16 bases separated the two germline ends. Per the germline V gene, CDR1 is MGHRA and CDR2 is YSYEKL. CDR3 length equals 16 residues. Here the CDR3 DNA reads TGCGCCAGCAGCCAAGAAAGCCTGGGACCCCTTTATGGCTACACCTTC. Its protein is CASSQESLGPLYGYTF.

This CDR3 is CASSLGLSDTQYF. For the CDR3, the DNA is TGTGCCAGCAGCCTTGGACTTTCAGATACGCAGTATTTT. The chain is built from TRBV3-1 and TRBJ2-3, with D possibly TRBD2 on 5 matching bases. Per germline, CDR1 LGHDT and CDR2 YNNKEL (reference sequence). CDR3 length: 13 amino acids. V lost 4 bases and J 4 bases, leaving 9 bases between the germline ends.

The sample holds a few counts of this clonotype. The chain couples TRBV6-2 or TRBV6-3 to TRBJ2-1; D is ambiguous. The CDR3 has 13 residues. V lost 6 bases to trimming and J lost 3 bases, with 9 bases between them. Germline CDR1 and CDR2: MNHEY and SVGEGT. The CDR3, as DNA: TGTGCCAGCAGCATGGGCGACTACAATGAGCAGTTCTTC. Its translation is CASSMGDYNEQFF.